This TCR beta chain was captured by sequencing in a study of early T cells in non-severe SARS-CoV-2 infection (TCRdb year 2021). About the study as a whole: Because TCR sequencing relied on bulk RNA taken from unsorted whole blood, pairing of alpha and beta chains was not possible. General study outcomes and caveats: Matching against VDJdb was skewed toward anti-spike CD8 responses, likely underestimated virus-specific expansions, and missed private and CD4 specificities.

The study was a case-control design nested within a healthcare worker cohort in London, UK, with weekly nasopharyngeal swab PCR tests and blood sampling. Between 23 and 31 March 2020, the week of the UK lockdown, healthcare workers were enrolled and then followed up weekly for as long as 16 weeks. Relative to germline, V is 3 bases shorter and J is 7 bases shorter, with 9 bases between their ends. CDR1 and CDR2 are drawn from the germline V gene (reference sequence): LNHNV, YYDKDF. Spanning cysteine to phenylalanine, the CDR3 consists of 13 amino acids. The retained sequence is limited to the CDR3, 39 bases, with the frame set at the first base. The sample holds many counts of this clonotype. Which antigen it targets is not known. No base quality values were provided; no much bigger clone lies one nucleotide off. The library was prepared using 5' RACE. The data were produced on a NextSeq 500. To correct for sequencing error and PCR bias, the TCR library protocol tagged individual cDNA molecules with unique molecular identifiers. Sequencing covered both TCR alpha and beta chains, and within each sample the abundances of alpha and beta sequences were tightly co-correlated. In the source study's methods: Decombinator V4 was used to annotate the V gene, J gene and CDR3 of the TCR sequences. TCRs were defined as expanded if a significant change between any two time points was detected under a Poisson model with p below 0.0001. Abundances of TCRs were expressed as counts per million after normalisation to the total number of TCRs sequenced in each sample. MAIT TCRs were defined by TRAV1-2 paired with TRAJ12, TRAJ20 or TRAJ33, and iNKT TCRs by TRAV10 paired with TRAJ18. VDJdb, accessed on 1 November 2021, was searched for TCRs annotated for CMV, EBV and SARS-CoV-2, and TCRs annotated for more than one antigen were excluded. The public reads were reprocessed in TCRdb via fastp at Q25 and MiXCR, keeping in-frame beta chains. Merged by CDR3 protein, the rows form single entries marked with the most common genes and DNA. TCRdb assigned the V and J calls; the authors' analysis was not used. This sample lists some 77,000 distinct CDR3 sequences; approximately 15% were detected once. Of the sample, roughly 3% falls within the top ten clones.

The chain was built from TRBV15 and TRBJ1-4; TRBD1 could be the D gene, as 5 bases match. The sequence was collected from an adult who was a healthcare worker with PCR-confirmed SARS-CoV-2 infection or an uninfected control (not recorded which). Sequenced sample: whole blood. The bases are TGTGCCACCAGCAGTATGGGGGGTGAAAAACTGTTTTTT. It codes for CATSSMGGEKLFF.